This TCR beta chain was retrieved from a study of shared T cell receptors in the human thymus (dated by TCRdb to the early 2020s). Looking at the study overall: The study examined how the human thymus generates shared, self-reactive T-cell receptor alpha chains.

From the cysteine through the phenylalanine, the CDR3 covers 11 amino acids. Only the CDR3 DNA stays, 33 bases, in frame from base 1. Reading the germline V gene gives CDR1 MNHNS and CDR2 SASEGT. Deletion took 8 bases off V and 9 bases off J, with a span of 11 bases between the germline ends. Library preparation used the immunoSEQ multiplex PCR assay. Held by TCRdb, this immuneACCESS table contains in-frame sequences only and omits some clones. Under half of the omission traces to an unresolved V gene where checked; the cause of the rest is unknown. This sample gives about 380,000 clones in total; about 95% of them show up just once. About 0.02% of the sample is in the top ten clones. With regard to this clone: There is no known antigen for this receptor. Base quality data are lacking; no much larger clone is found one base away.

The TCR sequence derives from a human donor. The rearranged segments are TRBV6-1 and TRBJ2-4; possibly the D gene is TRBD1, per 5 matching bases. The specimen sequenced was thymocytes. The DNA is TGTGCCAGCGGGATTAGGGGCATTCAGTACTTC. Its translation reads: CASGIRGIQYF.